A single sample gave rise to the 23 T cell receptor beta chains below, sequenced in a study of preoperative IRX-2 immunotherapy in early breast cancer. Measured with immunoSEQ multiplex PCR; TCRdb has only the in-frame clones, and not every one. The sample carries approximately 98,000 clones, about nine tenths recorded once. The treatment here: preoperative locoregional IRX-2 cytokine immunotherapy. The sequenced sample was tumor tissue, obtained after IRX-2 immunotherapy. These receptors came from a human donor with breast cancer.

CDR3 DNA: TGTGCCAGCACAGGGAATATGAACACTGAAGCTTTCTTT. This encodes CASTGNMNTEAFF. The chain couples TRBV2 to TRBJ1-1, with a tentative D call TRBD1 (5 bases). Germline CDR1 reads SNHLY; CDR2 reads FYNNEI. The CDR3 consists of 13 residues. V shed 7 bases and J shed 0 bases, with 9 bases lying between them.

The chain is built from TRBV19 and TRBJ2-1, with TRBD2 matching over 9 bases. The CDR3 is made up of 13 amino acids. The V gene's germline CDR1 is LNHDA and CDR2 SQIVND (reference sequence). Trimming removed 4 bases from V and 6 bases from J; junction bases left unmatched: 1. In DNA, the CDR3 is TGTGCCAGTAGTAGCGGGGGGGCCAATGAGCAGTTCTTC. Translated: CASSSGGANEQFF.

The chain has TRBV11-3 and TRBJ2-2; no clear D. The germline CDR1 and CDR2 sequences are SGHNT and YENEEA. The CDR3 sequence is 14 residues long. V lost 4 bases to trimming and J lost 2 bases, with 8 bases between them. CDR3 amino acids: CASSSLDNTGELFF. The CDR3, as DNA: TGTGCCAGCAGCTCCCTAGATAACACCGGGGAGCTGTTTTTT.

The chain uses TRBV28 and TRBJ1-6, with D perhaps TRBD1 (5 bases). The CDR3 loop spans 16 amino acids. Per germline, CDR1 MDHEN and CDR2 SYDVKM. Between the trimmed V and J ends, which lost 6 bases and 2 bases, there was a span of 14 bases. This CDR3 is CASRSLRAAYNSPLHF. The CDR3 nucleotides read TGTGCCAGCAGGTCCCTCAGGGCCGCCTATAATTCACCCCTCCACTTT.

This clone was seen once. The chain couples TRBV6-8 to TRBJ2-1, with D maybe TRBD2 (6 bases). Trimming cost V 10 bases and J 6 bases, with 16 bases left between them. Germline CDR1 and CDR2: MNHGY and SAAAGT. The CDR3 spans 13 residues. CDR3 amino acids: CATVPGLSNEQFF. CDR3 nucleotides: TGTGCCACGGTTCCGGGACTGAGCAATGAGCAGTTCTTC.

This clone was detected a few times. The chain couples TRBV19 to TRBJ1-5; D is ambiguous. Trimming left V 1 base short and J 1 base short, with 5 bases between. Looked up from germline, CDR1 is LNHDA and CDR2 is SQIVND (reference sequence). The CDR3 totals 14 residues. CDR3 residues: CASSIAGSNQPQHF. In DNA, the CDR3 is TGTGCCAGTAGTATAGCGGGGAGCAATCAGCCCCAGCATTTT.

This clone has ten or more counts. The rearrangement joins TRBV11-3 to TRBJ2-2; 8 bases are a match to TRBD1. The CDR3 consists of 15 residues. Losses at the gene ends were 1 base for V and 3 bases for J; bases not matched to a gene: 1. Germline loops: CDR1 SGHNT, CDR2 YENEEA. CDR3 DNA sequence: TGTGCCAGCAGCTTAGGGGACAGGTACACCGGGGAGCTGTTTTTT. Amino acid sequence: CASSLGDRYTGELFF.

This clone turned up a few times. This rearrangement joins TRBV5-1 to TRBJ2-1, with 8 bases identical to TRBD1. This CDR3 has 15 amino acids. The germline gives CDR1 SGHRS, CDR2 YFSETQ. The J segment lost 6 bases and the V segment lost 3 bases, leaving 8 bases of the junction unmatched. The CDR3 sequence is CASSWAGQGPNEQFF. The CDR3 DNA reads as TGCGCCAGCAGCTGGGCAGGACAGGGCCCCAATGAGCAGTTCTTC.

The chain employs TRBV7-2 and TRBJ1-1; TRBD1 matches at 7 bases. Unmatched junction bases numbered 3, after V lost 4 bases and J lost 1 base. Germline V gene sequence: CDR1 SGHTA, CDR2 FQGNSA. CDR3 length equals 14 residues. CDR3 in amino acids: CASSSGTANTEAFF. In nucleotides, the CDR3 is TGTGCCAGCAGCTCCGGGACAGCGAACACTGAAGCTTTCTTT. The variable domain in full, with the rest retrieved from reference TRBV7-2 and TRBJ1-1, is GAGVSQSPSNKVTEKGKDVELRCDPISGHTALYWYRQSLGQGLEFLIYFQGNSAPDKSGLPSDRFSAERTGGSVSTLTIQRTQQEDSAVYLCASSSGTANTEAFFGQGTRLTVV.

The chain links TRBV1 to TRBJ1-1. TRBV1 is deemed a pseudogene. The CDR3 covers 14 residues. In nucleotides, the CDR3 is TGCGCCAGCAGCCAAGGGGAGGTAGGCACTGAAGCTTTCTTT. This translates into CASSQGEVGTEAFF.

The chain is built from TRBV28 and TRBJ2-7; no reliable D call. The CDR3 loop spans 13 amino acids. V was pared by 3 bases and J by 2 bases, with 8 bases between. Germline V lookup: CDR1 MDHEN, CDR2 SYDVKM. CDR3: CASSFPTAYEQYF. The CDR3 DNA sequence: TGTGCCAGCAGTTTCCCAACAGCCTACGAGCAGTACTTC.

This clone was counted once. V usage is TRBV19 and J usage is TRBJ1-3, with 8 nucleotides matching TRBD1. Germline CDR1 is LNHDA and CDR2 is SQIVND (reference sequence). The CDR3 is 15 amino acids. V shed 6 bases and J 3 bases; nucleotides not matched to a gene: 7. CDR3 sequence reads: CASSPGQGLGNTIYF. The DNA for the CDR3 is TGTGCCAGTAGCCCCGGACAGGGTCTTGGAAACACCATATATTTT.

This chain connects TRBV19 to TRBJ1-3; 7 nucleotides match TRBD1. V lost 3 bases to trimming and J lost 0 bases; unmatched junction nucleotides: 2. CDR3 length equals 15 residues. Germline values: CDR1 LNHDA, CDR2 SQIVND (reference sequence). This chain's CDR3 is CASSMNRGSGNTIYF. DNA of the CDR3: TGTGCCAGTAGTATGAACAGGGGCTCTGGAAACACCATATATTTT.

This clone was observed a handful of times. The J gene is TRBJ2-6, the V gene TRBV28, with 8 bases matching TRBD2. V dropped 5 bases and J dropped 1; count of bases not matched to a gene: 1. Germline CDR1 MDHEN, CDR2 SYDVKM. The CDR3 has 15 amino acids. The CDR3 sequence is CASSPSGSGANVLTF. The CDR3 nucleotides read TGTGCCAGCAGTCCTAGCGGGTCTGGGGCCAACGTCCTGACTTTC. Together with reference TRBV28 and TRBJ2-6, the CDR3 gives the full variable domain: DVKVTQSSRYLVKRTGEKVFLECVQDMDHENMFWYRQDPGLGLRLIYFSYDVKMKEKGDIPEGYSVSREKKERFSLILESASTNQTSMYLCASSPSGSGANVLTFGAGSRLTVL.

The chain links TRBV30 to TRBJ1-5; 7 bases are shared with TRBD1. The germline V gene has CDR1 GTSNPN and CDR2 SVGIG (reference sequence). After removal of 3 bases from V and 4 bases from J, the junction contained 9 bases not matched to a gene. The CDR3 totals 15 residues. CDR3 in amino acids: CAWSPTGQVNQPQHF. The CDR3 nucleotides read TGTGCCTGGAGCCCTACCGGACAGGTTAATCAGCCCCAGCATTTT.

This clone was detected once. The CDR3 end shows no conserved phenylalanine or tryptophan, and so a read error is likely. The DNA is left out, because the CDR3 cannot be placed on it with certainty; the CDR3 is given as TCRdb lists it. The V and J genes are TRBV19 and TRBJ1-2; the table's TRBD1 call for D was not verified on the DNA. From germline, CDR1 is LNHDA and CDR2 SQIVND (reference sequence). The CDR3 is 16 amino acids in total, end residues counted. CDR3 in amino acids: CASSQTRTGTNYGYTX.

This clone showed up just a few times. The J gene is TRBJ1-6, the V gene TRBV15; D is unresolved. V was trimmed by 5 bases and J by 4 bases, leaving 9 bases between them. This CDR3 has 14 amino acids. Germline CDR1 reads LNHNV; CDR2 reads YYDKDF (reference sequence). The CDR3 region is CATSGFSYNSPLHF. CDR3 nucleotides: TGTGCCACCAGCGGGTTTTCGTATAATTCACCCCTCCACTTT.

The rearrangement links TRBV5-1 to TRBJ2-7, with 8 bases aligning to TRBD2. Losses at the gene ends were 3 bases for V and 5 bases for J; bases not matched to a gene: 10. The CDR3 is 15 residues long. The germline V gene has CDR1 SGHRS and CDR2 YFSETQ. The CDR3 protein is CASSSAGTSPHEQYF. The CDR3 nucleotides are TGCGCCAGCAGCTCTGCCGGGACTAGTCCCCACGAGCAGTACTTC. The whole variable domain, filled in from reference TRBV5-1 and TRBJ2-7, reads KAGVTQTPRYLIKTRGQQVTLSCSPISGHRSVSWYQQTPGQGLQFLFEYFSETQRNKGNFPGRFSGRQFSNSRSEMNVSTLELGDSALYLCASSSAGTSPHEQYFGPGTRLTVT.

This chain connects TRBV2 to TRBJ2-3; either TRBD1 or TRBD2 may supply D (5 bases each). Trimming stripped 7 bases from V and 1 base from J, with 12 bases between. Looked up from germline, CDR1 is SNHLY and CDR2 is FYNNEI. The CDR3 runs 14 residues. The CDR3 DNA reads TGTGCCAGCAAAGAGGGGTATGGCACAGATACGCAGTATTTT. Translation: CASKEGYGTDTQYF.

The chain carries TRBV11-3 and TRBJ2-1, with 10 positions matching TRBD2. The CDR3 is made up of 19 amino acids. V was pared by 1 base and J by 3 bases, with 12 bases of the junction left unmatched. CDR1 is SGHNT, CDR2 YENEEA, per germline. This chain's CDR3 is CASSLVFSGGAAGYNEQFF. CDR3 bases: TGTGCCAGCAGCTTAGTTTTCAGCGGGGGGGCCGCGGGCTACAATGAGCAGTTCTTC.

CDR3 sequence: CASSLWQGAYGYTF. CDR3 nucleotide sequence: TGTGCCAGCAGTTTGTGGCAGGGGGCGTATGGCTACACCTTC. V gene TRBV28 combines with J gene TRBJ1-2, with 8 bases fitting TRBD1. Trimming cost V 3 bases and J 5 bases; bases outside gene matches: 5. The CDR3 has 14 residues. In germline, CDR1 is MDHEN, CDR2 SYDVKM.

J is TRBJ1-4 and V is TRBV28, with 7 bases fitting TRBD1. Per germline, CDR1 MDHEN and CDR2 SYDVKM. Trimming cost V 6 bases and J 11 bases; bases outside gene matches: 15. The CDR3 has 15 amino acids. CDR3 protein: CASRMPGQLVEKLFF. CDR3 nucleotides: TGTGCCAGCAGGATGCCGGGACAGCTGGTAGAGAAACTGTTTTTT.

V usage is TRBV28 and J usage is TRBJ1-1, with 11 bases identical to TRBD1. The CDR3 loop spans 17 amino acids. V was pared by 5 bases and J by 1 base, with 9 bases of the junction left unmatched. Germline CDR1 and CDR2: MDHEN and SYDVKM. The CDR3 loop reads CASSLWTGGFRNTEAFF. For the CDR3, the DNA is TGTGCCAGCAGTCTTTGGACAGGGGGCTTTAGGAACACTGAAGCTTTCTTT. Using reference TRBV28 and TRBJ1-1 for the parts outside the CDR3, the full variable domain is DVKVTQSSRYLVKRTGEKVFLECVQDMDHENMFWYRQDPGLGLRLIYFSYDVKMKEKGDIPEGYSVSREKKERFSLILESASTNQTSMYLCASSLWTGGFRNTEAFFGQGTRLTVV.